One and the same sample provided the 21 T cell receptor beta chains below, sequenced in a study of T cells expressing NK-cell markers. TCRdb reanalyzed the 5' RACE reads, giving one entry per CDR3 protein sequence and no DNA. The table lists about 260,000 distinct CDR3 sequences. Sequencing was carried out using blood T cells: a sorted CD56 or NKG2C T cell subset, CD4+ or CD8+ T cells, or bulk PBMC T cells (not recorded which). The receptors shown here come from a woman between 18 and 70 years old in good health.

The chain carries TRBV4-1 and TRBJ2-3; lacking DNA, the TRBD2 call made by TCRdb goes unchecked. Germline CDR1 and CDR2: MGHRA and YSYEKL. This CDR3 spans 16 amino acids. CDR3 protein: CASRPLPSGVIDTQYF.

The rearrangement uses TRBV24-1 and TRBJ2-2. The CDR3 has 16 residues. Germline CDR1 and CDR2: KGHDR and SFDVKD. The CDR3 is CATSDGSSPNTGELFF.

The chain uses TRBV12-3 or TRBV12-4 and TRBJ2-7; TCRdb reports TRBD2, a call that lacks DNA to check it against. CDR3 length: 16 amino acids. CDR3 loop: CASSSDPRTNTYEQYF.

The CDR3 is CASSKPSPEGAYNEQFF. The chain employs TRBV21-1 and TRBJ2-1; without DNA, the TCRdb call of TRBD1 cannot be checked. TRBV21-1 has pseudogene status. The CDR3 length is 17 residues.

The chain has TRBV7-2 and TRBJ2-7; lacking DNA, the TRBD2 call made by TCRdb goes unchecked. This CDR3 is built from 16 residues. CDR1 is SGHTA, CDR2 FQGNSA, per germline. The CDR3 loop is CASSSQTSGYSYEQYF.

The V call is TRBV27, the J call TRBJ2-5. Germline V gene data show CDR1 as MNHEY and CDR2 as SMNVEV (reference sequence). The CDR3 consists of 15 residues. The CDR3 reads CASSLSAKIQETQYF.

The gene calls are TRBV24-1 and TRBJ1-2; the TCRdb D gene call, TRBD1, has no DNA to confirm it. Germline V gives CDR1 KGHDR, CDR2 SFDVKD. The CDR3 length is 14 residues. The CDR3 loop reads CATSAADRDAGYTF.

The rearrangement links TRBV7-9 to TRBJ1-1. This CDR3 contains 11 residues. Germline CDR1 is SEHNR and CDR2 is FQNEAQ (reference sequence). The CDR3: CASRSDTEAFF.

The rearrangement links TRBV5-1 to TRBJ2-2; as DNA is missing, the TRBD2 call by TCRdb cannot be tested. Germline V lookup: CDR1 SGHRS, CDR2 YFSETQ. The CDR3 length is 15 residues. The chain's CDR3 is CASSYGRGSTGELFF. Complete variable domain (other parts from reference TRBV5-1 and TRBJ2-2): KAGVTQTPRYLIKTRGQQVTLSCSPISGHRSVSWYQQTPGQGLQFLFEYFSETQRNKGNFPGRFSGRQFSNSRSEMNVSTLELGDSALYLCASSYGRGSTGELFFGEGSRLTVL.

The V gene is TRBV12-3 or TRBV12-4, the J gene TRBJ2-1; TCRdb indicates TRBD2, and absent DNA this call remains unverified. This CDR3 region has 14 residues. The chain's CDR3 is CASKGAGGMNEQFF.

The chain is built from TRBV28 and TRBJ2-7; TCRdb designates TRBD1, a call that cannot be tested without DNA. In germline, CDR1 is MDHEN, CDR2 SYDVKM. This CDR3 contains 16 residues. CDR3 region: CASTPGGGRGLYEQYF.

The chain employs TRBV20-1 and TRBJ1-1; the TCRdb D gene call, TRBD1, has no DNA to confirm it. CDR1 and CDR2 (germline): DFQATT, SNEGSKA (reference sequence). This CDR3 is 12 amino acids long. CDR3 in amino acids: CSAKGGGTEAFF.

The rearrangement joins TRBV10-3 to TRBJ2-3; TCRdb names TRBD2, which stays unverified in the absence of DNA. This CDR3 is built from 15 residues. The germline V gene has CDR1 ENHRY and CDR2 SYGVKD. This chain's CDR3 is CAISESGGLPDTQYF.

V gene TRBV30 combines with J gene TRBJ1-1; TCRdb reports TRBD1, a call that lacks DNA to check it against. Germline CDR1 and CDR2: GTSNPN and SVGIG (reference sequence). CDR3 length: 13 amino acids. The CDR3 is CAWSKQEYTEAFF.

The chain employs TRBV2 and TRBJ1-3; no DNA is available, so the TRBD1 call from TCRdb remains unchecked. CDR1 and CDR2 (germline): SNHLY, FYNNEI. This CDR3 is built from 14 residues. The CDR3 sequence is CASRTTSGGNTIYF.

The chain joins TRBV20-1 to TRBJ2-1; the D call of TRBD2 rests on TCRdb alone, since no DNA is present to check it. This CDR3 region has 16 residues. CDR1 and CDR2 from the germline V gene are DFQATT and SNEGSKA (reference sequence). CDR3 protein: CSARVGTTSSYNEQFF.

This CDR3 is CASRANTEAFF. The V gene is TRBV12-3 or TRBV12-4, the J gene TRBJ1-1. The CDR3 is 11 amino acids.

J is TRBJ2-5 and V is TRBV5-1; TCRdb's D call, TRBD1, is unchecked because there is no DNA. CDR3 length equals 15 residues. CDR1 and CDR2 (germline): SGHRS, YFSETQ. The CDR3 loop is CASSWSSGGGQTQYF.

The chain links TRBV20-1 to TRBJ2-7; as DNA is missing, the TRBD1 call by TCRdb cannot be tested. Per germline, CDR1 DFQATT and CDR2 SNEGSKA (reference sequence). The CDR3 is 13 residues long. CDR3 in amino acids: CSASRGHVYEQYF.

CDR3: CSATGLAAKVAKNIQYF. The chain carries TRBV20-1 and TRBJ2-4; the D call of TRBD2 rests on TCRdb alone, since no DNA is present to check it. Germline V gene lookup returns CDR1 DFQATT and CDR2 SNEGSKA (reference sequence). This CDR3 contains 17 residues.

The chain is built from TRBV20-1 and TRBJ1-6; TCRdb's D call of TRBD1 is untestable without DNA. Per the germline V gene, CDR1 is DFQATT and CDR2 is SNEGSKA (reference sequence). The CDR3 is made up of 14 amino acids. CDR3 in amino acids: CSALKTGGRSPLHF.